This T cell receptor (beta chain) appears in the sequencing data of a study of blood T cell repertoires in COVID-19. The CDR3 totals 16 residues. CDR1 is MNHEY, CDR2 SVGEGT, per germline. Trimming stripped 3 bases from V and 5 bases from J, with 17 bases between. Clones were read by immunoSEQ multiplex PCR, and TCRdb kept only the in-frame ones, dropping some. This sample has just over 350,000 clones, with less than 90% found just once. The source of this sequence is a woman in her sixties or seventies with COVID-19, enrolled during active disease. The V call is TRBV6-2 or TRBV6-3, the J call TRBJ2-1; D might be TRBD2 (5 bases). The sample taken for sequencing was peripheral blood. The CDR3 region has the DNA TGTGCCAGCAGTTATTCGCTGACTAATCTAAACAATGAGCAGTTCTTC. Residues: CASSYSLTNLNNEQFF.